Sequencing of this T cell receptor beta chain was carried out in a study of cytomegalovirus exposure and HLA in healthy donors. This clone appeared once. Its antigen is unidentified. V lost 8 bases, J lost 0 bases, and 14 bases lay in between. Germline CDR1 SNHLY, CDR2 FYNNEI. The CDR3 is made up of 14 amino acids. Study-level results: Whilst most TCR sequences proved rare, a subset of public TCRs occurred across many donors.

In the PCR, 60 Vbeta and 13 Jbeta primers were used. Method: immunoSEQ multiplex PCR; TCRdb's copy keeps in-frame clones and lacks some. The sample holds roughly 80,000 clones, about 81% seen once. The sequence came from a woman in her 50s in good health and CMV-seronegative. This chain connects TRBV2 to TRBJ2-7, with TRBD2 as a possible D gene (5 bases). The sequenced sample was PBMCs. The CDR3 region is CASRGADSSYEQYF. The CDR3 nucleotides read TGTGCCAGCCGGGGAGCGGATAGCTCCTACGAGCAGTACTTC.